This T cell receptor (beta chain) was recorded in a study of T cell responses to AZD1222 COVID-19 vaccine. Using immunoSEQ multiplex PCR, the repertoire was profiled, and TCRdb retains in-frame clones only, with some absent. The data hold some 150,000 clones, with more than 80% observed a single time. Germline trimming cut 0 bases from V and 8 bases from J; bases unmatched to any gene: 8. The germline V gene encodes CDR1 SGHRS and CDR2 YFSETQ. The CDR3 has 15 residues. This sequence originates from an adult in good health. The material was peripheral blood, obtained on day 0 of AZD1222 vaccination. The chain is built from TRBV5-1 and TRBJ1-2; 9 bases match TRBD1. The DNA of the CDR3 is TGCGCCAGCAGCTTGGGGGGACAGGGAAGAGGAGGCTACACCTTC. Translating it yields CASSLGGQGRGGYTF. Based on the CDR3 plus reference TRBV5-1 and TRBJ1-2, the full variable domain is KAGVTQTPRYLIKTRGQQVTLSCSPISGHRSVSWYQQTPGQGLQFLFEYFSETQRNKGNFPGRFSGRQFSNSRSEMNVSTLELGDSALYLCASSLGGQGRGGYTFGSGTRLTVV.